This T cell receptor (beta chain) emerged from a study of blood T cells in healthy people across ages. This clonotype was observed many times. Its antigen is still unknown. CDR1 is DFQATT and CDR2 is SNEGSKA in the germline V gene (reference sequence). The trim removed 3 bases at V and 1 base at J, leaving 0 bases unmatched. This CDR3 has 13 residues. Study-wide results and caveats: More naive CD4+ cells and higher diversity marked long-lived donors relative to aged donors.

The second PCR ran 7 to 11 cycles with a sample-barcoded 5' primer and J-beta primers. MiXCR, applied by TCRdb to the 5' RACE reads, yields one record per CDR3 protein. Counted here are roughly 1,500,000 distinct CDR3 sequences, approximately 38% occurring once; the ten biggest clones make up roughly 7.7%. The V gene is TRBV20-1, the J gene TRBJ1-1; TRBD1 matches 9 bases. The sequencing sample was made of blood. This receptor was obtained from a woman between 18 and 30 years old in good health. The CDR3 DNA follows: TGCAGTGCTAGGACAGGGGGGAACACTGAAGCTTTCTTT. Translating gives CSARTGGNTEAFF.